This passage covers 27 T cell receptor beta chains from one sample sequenced in a study of T cell repertoires in ileal Crohn's disease. Libraries were prepared by immunoSEQ multiplex PCR; TCRdb keeps only in-frame clonotypes and omits some of them. The sample records some 17,000 clones, approximately 86% being singletons. The sequencing sample was made of ileal tissue. The receptor set was obtained from an adult with Crohn's disease.

This clone showed up just a few times. The chain joins TRBV9 to TRBJ2-1; D gene ambiguous. Trimming took off 5 bases at V and 0 bases at J, with 15 bases between the two ends. This CDR3 has 16 amino acids. Looked up from germline, CDR1 is SGDLS and CDR2 is YYNGEE. The DNA for the CDR3 is TGTGCCAGCAGTCGTAGTGGTGGAGACTCCTACAATGAGCAGTTCTTC. This codes for CASSRSGGDSYNEQFF.

This clone came up once. The chain employs TRBV5-1 and TRBJ2-7; 9 positions match TRBD1. CDR1 and CDR2 from the germline V gene are SGHRS and YFSETQ. Germline trimming cut 0 bases from V and 4 bases from J; bases unmatched to any gene: 5. CDR3 length: 15 amino acids. The CDR3 nucleotides read TGCGCCAGCAGCTTGGCTGAGACAGGGGGATACGAGCAGTACTTC. Encoded protein: CASSLAETGGYEQYF.

The CDR3 sequence: CASSSPGLASIGSYNEQFF. The CDR3, as DNA: TGTGCCAGCAGCTCTCCGGGACTAGCGAGTATAGGCTCCTACAATGAGCAGTTCTTC. This chain connects TRBV7-9 to TRBJ2-1, with TRBD2 matching 10 bases. Trimming removed 4 bases from V and 0 bases from J; junction bases left unmatched: 12. The CDR3 runs 19 residues. Germline V gives CDR1 SEHNR, CDR2 FQNEAQ (reference sequence).

The J gene is TRBJ2-7, the V gene TRBV6-5; D is possibly TRBD2 (5 bases). This CDR3 spans 13 amino acids. Germline V gene data show CDR1 as MNHEY and CDR2 as SVGAGI. V lost 6 bases and J lost 6, with 15 bases in between. For the CDR3, the DNA is TGTGCCAGCAGACGAGGGATGAGAGGCGAGCAGTACTTC. Amino acids: CASRRGMRGEQYF.

The chain is built from TRBV10-3 and TRBJ1-5; TRBD1 agrees at 7 bases. The trim removed 4 bases at V and 12 bases at J, leaving 12 bases unmatched. Per the germline V gene, CDR1 is ENHRY and CDR2 is SYGVKD. The CDR3 contains 14 residues. The chain's CDR3 is CAISVGQASGLQHF. The CDR3 region has the DNA TGTGCCATCAGTGTAGGACAGGCTTCTGGGCTCCAGCATTTT.

CDR3 nucleotides: TGTGCCAGCAGCGTGGGACTAGCGGGAGGGGGTAATGAGCAGTTCTTC. This codes for CASSVGLAGGGNEQFF. The V call is TRBV7-9, the J call TRBJ2-1; the match to TRBD2 covers 16 bases. Looked up from germline, CDR1 is SEHNR and CDR2 is FQNEAQ (reference sequence). CDR3 length: 16 amino acids. The J segment lost 7 bases and the V segment lost 5 bases, leaving 5 bases of the junction unmatched.

V is TRBV2 and J is TRBJ1-4; 8 bases match TRBD1. Trimming removed 8 bases from V and 7 bases from J; junction bases left unmatched: 9. Germline V gene data show CDR1 as SNHLY and CDR2 as FYNNEI. The CDR3 spans 14 residues. CDR3 coding DNA: TGTGCCAGCGGGGGAGACAGGGGATCTGAAAAACTGTTTTTT. This encodes CASGGDRGSEKLFF.

The rearrangement uses TRBV11-2 and TRBJ2-5; D perhaps matches TRBD1 (6 bases). Looked up from germline, CDR1 is SGHAT and CDR2 is FQNNGV. V was pared by 7 bases and J by 1 base, with 13 bases between. CDR3 size: 14 residues. In DNA, the CDR3 is TGTGCCAGCACCCCCGGACAGTTCCAAGAGACCCAGTACTTC. Its protein is CASTPGQFQETQYF. The full variable domain, its missing parts supplied by reference TRBV11-2 and TRBJ2-5, is EAGVAQSPRYKIIEKRQSVAFWCNPISGHATLYWYQQILGQGPKLLIQFQNNGVVDDSQLPKDRFSAERLKGVDSTLKIQPAKLEDSAVYLCASTPGQFQETQYFGPGTRLLVL.

The chain couples TRBV4-1 to TRBJ2-1; D not certain. Trimming took 4 bases from V and 6 from J, leaving 16 bases between them. This CDR3 has 15 amino acids. Germline V lookup: CDR1 MGHRA, CDR2 YSYEKL. The CDR3: CASSPGLRSRNEQFF. CDR3 DNA sequence: TGCGCCAGCAGCCCTGGGCTGCGCTCCCGCAATGAGCAGTTCTTC.

The rearrangement joins TRBV5-1 to TRBJ2-2; D unresolved. V was shortened by 4 bases and J by 3 bases, with 7 bases between the two germline ends. Germline values: CDR1 SGHRS, CDR2 YFSETQ. CDR3 length equals 13 residues. The CDR3 is CASSDTDTGELFF. The CDR3 bases are TGCGCCAGCAGCGATACTGACACCGGGGAGCTGTTTTTT. Based on the CDR3 plus reference TRBV5-1 and TRBJ2-2, the full variable domain is KAGVTQTPRYLIKTRGQQVTLSCSPISGHRSVSWYQQTPGQGLQFLFEYFSETQRNKGNFPGRFSGRQFSNSRSEMNVSTLELGDSALYLCASSDTDTGELFFGEGSRLTVL.

This rearrangement joins TRBV25-1 to TRBJ1-2, with D unclear. Germline V gene sequence: CDR1 MGHDK, CDR2 SYGVNS. Trimming shortened V by 0 bases and J by 5 bases, and 7 bases separated the two germline ends. The CDR3 is 13 residues long. CDR3 sequence reads: CASSEYPGYGYTF. The CDR3 DNA reads as TGTGCCAGCAGTGAATATCCCGGGTATGGCTACACCTTC.

The chain links TRBV10-3 to TRBJ1-1; 11 bases align to TRBD1. The length of the CDR3 is 14 residues. The junction had 1 base not matched to a gene; V was cut back by 6 bases and J by 1 base. Per germline, CDR1 ENHRY and CDR2 SYGVKD. In DNA, the CDR3 is TGTGCCATCAGAGGACAGGGGGCGAACACTGAAGCTTTCTTT. It is translated as CAIRGQGANTEAFF.

The gene calls are TRBV2 and TRBJ2-1, with 11 nucleotides matching TRBD2. CDR3 length: 15 residues. Germline V lookup: CDR1 SNHLY, CDR2 FYNNEI. V trimming: 5 bases; J trimming: 7 bases; junction bases outside the gene matches: 7. The CDR3 reads CASSILAGGRNEQFF. The CDR3 DNA follows: TGTGCCAGCAGTATCCTAGCGGGAGGTAGGAATGAGCAGTTCTTC.

The chain uses TRBV5-4 and TRBJ2-5; no clear D. V gave up 0 bases and J gave up 5 bases, with 11 bases separating them. The germline CDR1 and CDR2 sequences are SGHNT and YYREEE (reference sequence). This CDR3 is 14 amino acids long. Here the CDR3 reads CASSLDALRETQYF. For the CDR3, the DNA is TGTGCCAGCAGCTTGGATGCCCTGCGGGAGACCCAGTACTTC.

The V and J genes are TRBV28 and TRBJ2-7; the D is unclear. Germline-derived CDR1 and CDR2 are MDHEN and SYDVKM. There are 12 residues in the CDR3. The V end lost 8 bases, the J end lost 9 bases, and 17 bases lay between the germline ends. In DNA, the CDR3 is TGTGCCAGCTCGGCTCTTCAGAGGCGGCAGTACTTC. As protein: CASSALQRRQYF.

The V gene is TRBV5-1, the J gene TRBJ2-7; D is ambiguous. Germline CDR1 is SGHRS and CDR2 is YFSETQ. V was pared by 0 bases and J by 0 bases, with 13 bases between. The CDR3 totals 16 residues. The CDR3 is CASSLGPSASSYEQYF. As DNA, the CDR3 is TGCGCCAGCAGCTTGGGGCCCAGCGCGAGCTCCTACGAGCAGTACTTC. The whole variable domain, filled in from reference TRBV5-1 and TRBJ2-7, reads KAGVTQTPRYLIKTRGQQVTLSCSPISGHRSVSWYQQTPGQGLQFLFEYFSETQRNKGNFPGRFSGRQFSNSRSEMNVSTLELGDSALYLCASSLGPSASSYEQYFGPGTRLTVT.

V is TRBV28 and J is TRBJ1-2, with D possibly TRBD1 on 5 matching bases. Germline V gene data show CDR1 as MDHEN and CDR2 as SYDVKM. Trimming stripped 6 bases from V and 4 bases from J, with 9 bases between. This CDR3 region has 12 residues. CDR3 sequence: CASRDTGYGYTF. The DNA for the CDR3 is TGTGCCAGCAGGGACACCGGCTATGGCTACACCTTC.

The gene calls are TRBV10-3 and TRBJ1-5, with 7 bases fitting TRBD1. The V segment lost 6 bases and the J segment 3 bases; nucleotides outside the gene matches: 5. Germline loops: CDR1 ENHRY, CDR2 SYGVKD. This CDR3 has 14 amino acids. CDR3 region: CAIRSTGVNQPQHF. For the CDR3, the DNA is TGTGCCATCAGGAGTACAGGGGTCAATCAGCCCCAGCATTTT.

The chain couples TRBV18 to TRBJ1-1; D uncertain. The V end lost 2 bases, the J end lost 1 base, and 17 bases lay between the germline ends. This CDR3 spans 17 amino acids. Germline assignment: CDR1 KGHSH and CDR2 LQKENI. This CDR3 reads CASSPSTGSFSNTEAFF. The CDR3 DNA is TGTGCCAGCTCACCAAGTACCGGGAGCTTTTCGAACACTGAAGCTTTCTTT.

This chain links TRBV2 with TRBJ1-5, with a weak D call TRBD1 (5 bases). The CDR3 has 14 amino acids. The germline V gene encodes CDR1 SNHLY and CDR2 FYNNEI. V was clipped by 4 bases and J by 7 bases, with 14 bases between them. The CDR3 sequence: CASSGGSQGQPQHF. The CDR3 region has the DNA TGTGCCAGCAGTGGTGGGTCGCAGGGCCAGCCCCAGCATTTT.

The rearrangement joins TRBV11-2 to TRBJ1-2, with D tentatively TRBD1 (6 bases). The CDR3 extends over 13 amino acids. Germline V CDR1 and CDR2: SGHAT, FQNNGV. V lost 1 base and J lost 7, with 10 bases in between. The CDR3 DNA sequence: TGTGCCAGCAGCTTAGGAGGGGGGGTTGGCTACACCTTC. Its protein is CASSLGGGVGYTF.

The chain carries TRBV27 and TRBJ1-2; tentatively, D is TRBD1 (6 bases). CDR1 is MNHEY and CDR2 is SMNVEV in the germline V gene (reference sequence). The CDR3 consists of 13 residues. Trimming shortened V by 2 bases and J by 3 bases, and 7 bases separated the two germline ends. The CDR3 region is CASSLDRYYGYTF. The CDR3 DNA is TGTGCCAGCAGTTTAGACAGGTACTATGGCTACACCTTC.

The chain combines TRBV5-1 with TRBJ2-3; 10 positions match TRBD2. The CDR3 is made up of 17 amino acids. Looked up from germline, CDR1 is SGHRS and CDR2 is YFSETQ. The V segment lost 1 base and the J segment 1 base; nucleotides outside the gene matches: 6. The CDR3 protein is CASSLLGLAHGTDTQYF. CDR3 nucleotide sequence: TGCGCCAGCAGCTTGCTGGGACTAGCGCACGGCACAGATACGCAGTATTTT.

This clone has a single count. CDR3: CAISETATSDEQFF. CDR3 coding DNA: TGTGCCATCAGTGAGACTGCAACTAGCGATGAGCAGTTCTTC. The genes are TRBV10-3 and TRBJ2-1; 7 bases line up with TRBD2. CDR1 is ENHRY and CDR2 is SYGVKD in the germline V gene. V was clipped by 2 bases and J by 8 bases; unmatched bases: 6. This CDR3 region has 14 residues.

The V and J genes are TRBV5-1 and TRBJ1-3, with TRBD1 identical over 7 bases. With V trimmed by 1 base and J by 0 bases, 7 bases remained unmatched. The CDR3 has 17 residues. The germline CDR1 and CDR2 sequences are SGHRS and YFSETQ. This chain's CDR3 is CASSLSRQGTSGNTIYF. CDR3 in DNA: TGCGCCAGCAGCTTGAGCCGACAGGGAACCTCTGGAAACACCATATATTTT.

This chain links TRBV6-5 with TRBJ2-7; 9 bases match TRBD1. Trimming removed 2 bases from V and 6 bases from J; junction bases left unmatched: 11. CDR1 is MNHEY and CDR2 is SVGAGI in the germline V gene. CDR3 length: 16 residues. Written as DNA, the CDR3 is TGTGCCAGCAGTTACACCGCGGGACAGGGTTTTGCCGAGCAGTACTTC. Translating gives CASSYTAGQGFAEQYF.

The gene calls are TRBV6-1 and TRBJ1-2, with a possible D match to TRBD1 (5 bases). V was pared by 1 base and J by 2 bases, with 11 bases between. The CDR3 is 15 amino acids. The germline gives CDR1 MNHNS, CDR2 SASEGT. In nucleotides, the CDR3 is TGTGCCAGCAGTGAAGGGGGGGTCGGGAACTATGGCTACACCTTC. The encoded protein is CASSEGGVGNYGYTF.